This TCR beta chain comes out of a study of CD8 T cells in Susac syndrome. Looking at the study overall: Among the sequenced Susac syndrome patients, roughly 6 had active disease while about eight were in remission.

CD8+ and CD4+ blood T cells underwent TCR beta sequencing. In contrast to the negatively isolated CD8+ and CD4+ T cells, TEMRA cells were FACS-enriched. Trimming shortened V by 4 bases and J by 5 bases, and 19 bases separated the two germline ends. The CDR3 covers 15 residues. The germline CDR1 and CDR2 sequences are SGDLS and YYNGEE. RNA amounts of 0.5 to 1 ug underwent reverse transcription with random hexamers. TCR beta CDR3 was amplified by immunoSEQ multiplex PCR. This amplification extended across 54 Vbeta and 13 Jbeta segments. MiXCR, run by TCRdb on the immunoSEQ multiplex PCR reads, gives a single entry per CDR3 protein. The profile covers tens of thousands of distinct CDR3 sequences, with 90% to 95% appearing a single time and over 0.3% taken by the ten largest.

This clonotype was sampled from a human donor with Susac syndrome. The chain couples TRBV9 to TRBJ2-7, with D tentatively TRBD1 (8 bases). The sequenced sample was CD4+ T cells from PBMCs. The CDR3 coding sequence is TGTGCCAGCAGCCCCCGACAGGGGACTAACCACGAGCAGTACTTC. Protein: CASSPRQGTNHEQYF. The full variable domain, completed using reference TRBV9 and TRBJ2-7, is DSGVTQTPKHLITATGQRVTLRCSPRSGDLSVYWYQQSLDQGLQFLIQYYNGEERAKGNILERFSAQQFPDLHSELNLSSLELGDSALYFCASSPRQGTNHEQYFGPGTRLTVT.